The 21 T cell receptor beta chains listed next were all sequenced from one sample in a study of blood T cell repertoires in COVID-19. Produced via immunoSEQ multiplex PCR; TCRdb's table is partial and in-frame only. Of about 34,000 clones in the sample, approximately 80% were seen once. Sequenced: peripheral blood. The origin of the receptors is a human donor in a cohort sampled during active COVID-19.

This clone showed up just a few times. This chain joins TRBV5-1 and TRBJ2-1; D unclear. The CDR3 runs to 14 residues. Germline-derived CDR1 and CDR2 are SGHRS and YFSETQ. The V and J ends lost 0 bases and 6 bases respectively, with 10 bases between them. CDR3 nucleotides: TGCGCCAGCAGCTTGGCCCTGGCTCCCAATGAGCAGTTCTTC. This sequence encodes CASSLALAPNEQFF.

The V and J genes are TRBV5-1 and TRBJ2-1; D might be TRBD2 (6 bases). V was pared by 3 bases and J by 4 bases, with 11 bases between. The CDR3 contains 14 residues. Per the germline V gene, CDR1 is SGHRS and CDR2 is YFSETQ. CDR3 in amino acids: CASSWGVPYNEQFF. The CDR3 nucleotides are TGCGCCAGCAGCTGGGGGGTCCCTTACAATGAGCAGTTCTTC.

Relative to its sample, this clone is large. An end of the junction differs from the germline gene, which may be a read error. This chain joins TRBV4-1 and TRBJ1-2; D possibly corresponds to TRBD1 (6 bases). The CDR3 contains 14 residues. Germline V lookup: CDR1 MGHRA, CDR2 YSYEKL. The CDR3 sequence: CASTQDRFTGGYTF. CDR3 DNA sequence: TGCGCCAGCACCCAAGACAGGTTTACAGGTGGCTACACCTTC.

This chain links TRBV4-2 with TRBJ2-3, with D perhaps matching TRBD2 (5 bases). V lost 1 base and J 7 bases, leaving 18 bases between the germline ends. CDR3 length: 16 amino acids. Germline V gene lookup returns CDR1 LGHNA and CDR2 YNFKEQ. The CDR3 DNA is TGTGCCAGCAGCCAAGGAGGATCGGTTAGCGCTTATACGCAGTATTTT. Amino acids: CASSQGGSVSAYTQYF.

This chain uses TRBV6-2 or TRBV6-3 with TRBJ1-2; 8 bases are shared with TRBD1. With V trimmed by 5 bases and J by 1 base, 9 bases remained unmatched. The CDR3 length is 16 residues. Germline V gene data show CDR1 as MNHEY and CDR2 as SVGEGT. CDR3 region: CASSAPRQGFNYGYTF. In nucleotides, the CDR3 is TGTGCCAGCAGTGCACCTCGACAGGGGTTTAACTATGGCTACACCTTC.

The rearrangement uses TRBV28 and TRBJ1-6; D is ambiguous. The CDR3 covers 15 residues. Per germline, CDR1 MDHEN and CDR2 SYDVKM. The ends were cut back, 6 bases at V and 4 bases at J, with 13 bases in the middle. The CDR3 coding sequence is TGTGCCAGCAGCTTTAGACCGGGTTATAATTCACCCCTCCACTTT. This translates into CASSFRPGYNSPLHF.

This chain connects TRBV25-1 to TRBJ2-3; 7 bases match TRBD1. Germline CDR1 and CDR2: MGHDK and SYGVNS. Trimming cost V 7 bases and J 2 bases; bases outside gene matches: 3. The CDR3 is made up of 13 amino acids. The CDR3 DNA reads as TGTGCCAGCAAGGGACAGCACACAGATACGCAGTATTTT. As protein: CASKGQHTDTQYF. Combining the CDR3 with reference TRBV25-1 and TRBJ2-3 gives the whole variable domain EADIYQTPRYLVIGTGKKITLECSQTMGHDKMYWYQQDPGMELHLIHYSYGVNSTEKGDLSSESTVSRIRTEHFPLTLESARPSHTSQYLCASKGQHTDTQYFGPGTRLTVL.

The chain employs TRBV21-1 and TRBJ1-5; the DNA was not compared with TRBD1, the D call given in the table. TRBV21-1 is tagged as a pseudogene. This CDR3 has 16 residues. The CDR3 DNA reads as TGTGCCAGCAGCAAAGTCCGCAGATTTAGCAATCAGCCCCAGCATTTT. This encodes CASSKVRRFSNQPQHF.

DNA for the CDR3: TGTGCCAGTAGTATAGGGCAGGGGGCTACCGGGGAGCTGTTTTTT. It is translated as CASSIGQGATGELFF. This chain connects TRBV19 to TRBJ2-2, with 8 bases lining up with TRBD1. The CDR3 length is 15 residues. Germline V gene data show CDR1 as LNHDA and CDR2 as SQIVND (reference sequence). J was trimmed by 5 bases and V by 1 base; bases with no gene match: 3.

As DNA, the CDR3 is TGTGCCAGCAGCTGGGCAGGTACCTTGATTAACTATGGCTACACCTTC. Translation: CASSWAGTLINYGYTF. The gene calls are TRBV7-9 and TRBJ1-2, with unresolved D. Deletions cut 4 bases from V and 1 base from J, with 16 bases between. Germline assignment: CDR1 SEHNR and CDR2 FQNEAQ (reference sequence). The CDR3 spans 16 residues.

The chain joins TRBV18 to TRBJ1-1; no reliable D call. The V gene's germline CDR1 is KGHSH and CDR2 LQKENI. V shed 3 bases and J shed 1 base, with 12 bases lying between them. This CDR3 region has 15 residues. The CDR3 DNA follows: TGTGCCAGCTCACCCGAATTTAACTCGAACACTGAAGCTTTCTTT. This sequence encodes CASSPEFNSNTEAFF.

The chain joins TRBV5-8 to TRBJ1-4, with a tentative D call TRBD1 (6 bases). V lost 6 bases to trimming and J lost 8 bases, with 20 bases between them. Looked up from germline, CDR1 is SGHTS and CDR2 is YDEGEE. The CDR3 sequence is 15 residues long. The CDR3 sequence: CASIRDNLSGEKLFF. CDR3 sequence (DNA): TGTGCCAGCATCCGGGACAATCTTTCAGGGGAAAAACTGTTTTTT.

V and J are TRBV9 and TRBJ2-5, with 8 nucleotides matching TRBD2. The CDR3 is made up of 19 amino acids. Losses at the gene ends were 5 bases for V and 5 bases for J; bases not matched to a gene: 23. Germline V CDR1 and CDR2: SGDLS, YYNGEE. The CDR3 is CASSYSTPGTSGSWETQYF. The CDR3 nucleotides are TGTGCCAGCAGTTACAGCACCCCCGGGACTAGTGGTTCGTGGGAGACCCAGTACTTC.

The chain couples TRBV7-2 to TRBJ2-5; D uncertain. V lost 3 bases and J 1 base, leaving 9 bases between the germline ends. In germline, CDR1 is SGHTA, CDR2 FQGNSA. This CDR3 has 14 residues. This chain's CDR3 is CASSLAVVQETQYF. The CDR3 coding sequence is TGTGCCAGCAGCTTGGCAGTGGTCCAAGAGACCCAGTACTTC. The full variable domain, completed using reference TRBV7-2 and TRBJ2-5, is GAGVSQSPSNKVTEKGKDVELRCDPISGHTALYWYRQSLGQGLEFLIYFQGNSAPDKSGLPSDRFSAERTGGSVSTLTIQRTQQEDSAVYLCASSLAVVQETQYFGPGTRLLVL.

The chain combines TRBV2 with TRBJ2-2, with 9 bases matching TRBD2. This CDR3 has 14 amino acids. Per the germline V gene, CDR1 is SNHLY and CDR2 is FYNNEI. Trimming took 7 bases from V and 7 from J; bases not matched to a gene: 7. CDR3 sequence: CASIGLAQLGELFF. The CDR3 bases are TGTGCCAGCATAGGACTAGCGCAACTCGGGGAGCTGTTTTTT.

The chain has TRBV27 and TRBJ2-7; 8 bases fit TRBD1. V dropped 9 bases and J dropped 4; count of bases not matched to a gene: 14. The CDR3 sequence is 15 residues long. From germline, CDR1 is MNHEY and CDR2 SMNVEV (reference sequence). This chain's CDR3 is CASAAGAGGRYEQYF. In nucleotides, the CDR3 is TGTGCCAGTGCTGCCGGGGCAGGGGGCCGGTACGAGCAGTACTTC.

This clone was observed a handful of times. V and J are TRBV5-1 and TRBJ2-3; no firm D call. Germline V gene lookup returns CDR1 SGHRS and CDR2 YFSETQ. The CDR3 has 14 amino acids. V shed 10 bases and J shed 0 bases, with 15 bases lying between them. This chain's CDR3 is CAPTSTESTDTQYF. The CDR3 DNA reads as TGCGCCCCCACCTCTACCGAGAGCACAGATACGCAGTATTTT. Looking up the rest from reference TRBV5-1 and TRBJ2-3 gives the full variable domain: KAGVTQTPRYLIKTRGQQVTLSCSPISGHRSVSWYQQTPGQGLQFLFEYFSETQRNKGNFPGRFSGRQFSNSRSEMNVSTLELGDSALYLCAPTSTESTDTQYFGPGTRLTVL.

The J gene is TRBJ1-1, the V gene TRBV29-1; 11 positions agree with TRBD1. CDR1 is SQVTM and CDR2 is ANQGSEA in the germline V gene. The V gene end was trimmed by 7 bases and the J gene end by 11 bases; junction bases not matched to a gene: 9. This CDR3 region has 12 residues. DNA of the CDR3: TGCAGCGCTACGGGACAGGGGGGATTGGCTTTCTTT. Translating it yields CSATGQGGLAFF.

The J gene is TRBJ2-5, the V gene TRBV7-2, with D uncertain. The end of the DNA aligns better with TRBJ2-7, so the J call may be wrong. The CDR3 extends over 13 amino acids. Per germline, CDR1 SGHTA and CDR2 FQGNSA. The CDR3 spells CASSLDRAYEQYF. DNA of the CDR3: TGTGCCAGCAGCTTAGACCGAGCCTACGAGCAGTACTTC.

The chain uses TRBV18 and TRBJ2-2; TRBD2 aligns across 9 bases. Per germline, CDR1 KGHSH and CDR2 LQKENI. The CDR3 covers 14 residues. Trimming at V came to 3 bases and at J to 8 bases, leaving 4 bases not matched to a gene. The CDR3 reads CASSPLAGQGELFF. CDR3 coding DNA: TGTGCCAGCTCACCGCTAGCGGGGCAAGGGGAGCTGTTTTTT.

This chain's CDR3 is CASSIDPLDINYGYTF. CDR3 in DNA: TGTGCCAGTAGTATAGATCCCCTCGACATCAACTATGGCTACACCTTC. The chain has TRBV19 and TRBJ1-2; D ambiguous. Between the trimmed V and J ends, which lost 0 bases and 2 bases, there was a span of 13 bases. The germline CDR1 and CDR2 sequences are LNHDA and SQIVND (reference sequence). This CDR3 region has 16 residues.